The entry below describes one T cell receptor beta chain. This sample stems from a study of monozygotic twins with inflammatory bowel disease. With the 5' RACE reads reprocessed, TCRdb shows one record per CDR3 protein and no DNA. In all, the sample yields about 130,000 distinct CDR3 sequences. This CDR3 spans 13 amino acids. The germline gives CDR1 SQVTM, CDR2 ANQGSEA. Sequenced: blood. This sequence originates from a human donor with ulcerative colitis or Crohn's disease, or a healthy co-twin of an affected twin (not recorded which). This chain uses TRBV29-1 with TRBJ2-7; absent DNA, TCRdb's TRBD2 call cannot be checked. Here the CDR3 reads CSVRSSGSFEQYF.